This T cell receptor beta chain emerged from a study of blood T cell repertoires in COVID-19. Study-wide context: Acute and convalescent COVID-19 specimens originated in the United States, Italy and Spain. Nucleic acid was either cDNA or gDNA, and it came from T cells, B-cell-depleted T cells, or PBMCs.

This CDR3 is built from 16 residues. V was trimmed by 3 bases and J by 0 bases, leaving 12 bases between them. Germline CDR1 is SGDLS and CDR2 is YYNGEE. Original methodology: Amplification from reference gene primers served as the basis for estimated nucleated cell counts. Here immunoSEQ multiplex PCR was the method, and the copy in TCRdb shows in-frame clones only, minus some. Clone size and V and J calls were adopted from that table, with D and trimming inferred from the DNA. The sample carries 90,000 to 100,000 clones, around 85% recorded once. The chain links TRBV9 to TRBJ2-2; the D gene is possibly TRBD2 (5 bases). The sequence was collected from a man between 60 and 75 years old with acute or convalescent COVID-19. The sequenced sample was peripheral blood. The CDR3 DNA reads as TGTGCCAGCAGCGACTTTAGCGCCTCGAACACCGGGGAGCTGTTTTTT. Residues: CASSDFSASNTGELFF.